This TCR beta chain originates from a study of cytomegalovirus exposure and HLA in healthy donors. Between the trimmed V and J ends, which lost 0 bases and 1 base, there was a span of 6 bases. Germline CDR1 SGHNT, CDR2 YENEEA. This CDR3 has 14 residues. A remark on this clone: Its antigen is currently unknown.

Study-level findings and limits: Many donors shared some public TCRs, even though most TCR sequences were rare. In all likelihood, a cluster of highly shared sequence variants was a sequencing artifact.

The PCR ran on 60 Vbeta and 13 Jbeta primers. In the source study's methods: Among the unique TCR beta chains that a later analysis counted, about 79 million in all, 10 million to 14 million were shared. Generated by immunoSEQ multiplex PCR, the TCRdb table keeps only in-frame clones and is missing some. The V and J calls and the clone size are those of that table, but D and trimming were determined from the DNA. Recorded for this sample: fewer than 100,000 clones. Donors sampled were nominally healthy, though unrecorded immune exposures were likely. V usage is TRBV11-3 and J usage is TRBJ2-5, with D uncertain. The TCR was taken from a man aged 50-59 years in good health and CMV-seronegative. The sequencing input was PBMCs. CDR3 in amino acids: CASSLDSVQETQYF. The CDR3 DNA is TGTGCCAGCAGCTTAGACTCTGTCCAAGAGACCCAGTACTTC.